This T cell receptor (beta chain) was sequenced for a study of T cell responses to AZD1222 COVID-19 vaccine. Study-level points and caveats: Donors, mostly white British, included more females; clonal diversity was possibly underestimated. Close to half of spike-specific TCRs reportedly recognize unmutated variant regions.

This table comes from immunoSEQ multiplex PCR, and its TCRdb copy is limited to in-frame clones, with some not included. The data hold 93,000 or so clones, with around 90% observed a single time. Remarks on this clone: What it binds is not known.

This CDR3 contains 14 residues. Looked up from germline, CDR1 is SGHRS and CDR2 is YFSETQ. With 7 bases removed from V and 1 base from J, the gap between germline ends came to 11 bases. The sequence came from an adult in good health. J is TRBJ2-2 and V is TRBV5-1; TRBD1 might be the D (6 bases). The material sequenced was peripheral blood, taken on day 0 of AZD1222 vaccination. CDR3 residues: CASGQGRNTGELFF. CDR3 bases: TGCGCCAGCGGTCAGGGGAGGAACACCGGGGAGCTGTTTTTT. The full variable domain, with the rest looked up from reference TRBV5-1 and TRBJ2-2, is KAGVTQTPRYLIKTRGQQVTLSCSPISGHRSVSWYQQTPGQGLQFLFEYFSETQRNKGNFPGRFSGRQFSNSRSEMNVSTLELGDSALYLCASGQGRNTGELFFGEGSRLTVL.